The rows below give T cell receptor beta chains drawn from one sample of a study of T cell responses to AZD1222 COVID-19 vaccine. TCRdb's table, derived via immunoSEQ multiplex PCR, lists solely in-frame clones and lacks some. The sample yields about 73,000 clones, approximately 89% seen once. The sample was peripheral blood, taken 28 days after the second AZD1222 dose. Receptors originate from an adult who received the AZD1222 COVID-19 vaccine. Both conserved end residues are part of each CDR3. The D gene is left open where the match is weak. Not all rows give a size; the values are once, few, many and, for expanded clones, a class.

>TRBV9|TRBD1|TRBJ2-7|-|15
TGTGCCAGCAGCGTAGGGACAGGGAGCTCCTACGAGCAGTACTTC
CASSVGTGSSYEQYF
>TRBV2|-|TRBJ1-2|once|11
TGTGCCAGCAGTGATGTCCGGGGCTACACCTTC
CASSDVRGYTF
>TRBV25-1|TRBD1|TRBJ2-5|-|15
TGTGCCAGCAGTGGAACAGGGGTCCCGGAAGAGACCCAGTACTTC
CASSGTGVPEETQYF
>TRBV4-1|TRBD1|TRBJ1-1|-|16
TGCGCCAGCAGCGCCCGGGACAGGGCATCGGGGACTGAAGCTTTCTTT
CASSARDRASGTEAFF
>TRBV7-6|TRBD1|TRBJ1-5|-|15
TGTGCCAGCAGCTCTGGGACAGGAGGCAATCAGCCCCAGCATTTT
CASSSGTGGNQPQHF
>TRBV27|-|TRBJ1-5|-|13
TGTGCCAGCAGTTTGTGGAGCAATCAGCCCCAGCATTTT
CASSLWSNQPQHF
>TRBV10-3|TRBD1|TRBJ1-5|-|14
TGTGCCATTGCACAGGGGTCAAGCAATCAGCCCCAGCATTTT
CAIAQGSSNQPQHF
>TRBV29-1|-|TRBJ2-3|-|11
TGCAGCGTTTCCAGCACAGATACGCAGTATTTT
CSVSSTDTQYF
>TRBV10-1|TRBD2|TRBJ2-1|few|15
TGCGCCAGCATTAGCGGGAGGTCCTCCTACAATGAGCAGTTCTTC
CASISGRSSYNEQFF
>TRBV5-4|TRBD1|TRBJ2-5|-|14
TGTGCCAGCAGCGAACAGGGGCTCCAAGAGACCCAGTACTTC
CASSEQGLQETQYF
>TRBV19|-|TRBJ1-5|-|15
TGTGCCAGTAGTCCTAGCACAGGGATCAATCAGCCCCAGCATTTT
CASSPSTGINQPQHF
>TRBV9|TRBD2|TRBJ2-5|-|14
TGTGCCAGCAGCGTCGCGGGGGTGAGTGAGACCCAGTACTTC
CASSVAGVSETQYF
>TRBV27|TRBD1|TRBJ1-2|-|15
TGTGCCAGCAGTCCATCGACAGGGGTGGTGGGAGGCTACACCTTC
CASSPSTGVVGGYTF
>TRBV6-5|-|TRBJ2-3|-|13
TGTGCCAGCATAAACAGTTACACAGATACGCAGTATTTT
CASINSYTDTQYF
>TRBV15|-|TRBJ1-6|-|15
TGTGCCACCAGCACCCTGGGAGGGCTCAATTCACCCCTCCACTTT
CATSTLGGLNSPLHF
>TRBV6-4|-|TRBJ1-5|-|18
TGTGCCAGCAATCGACCGGACTTCGGGGGGCTGAAGACTCAGCCCCAGCATTTT
CASNRPDFGGLKTQPQHF
>TRBV7-8|-|TRBJ2-1|-|15
TGTGCCAGCAGCTTCGACAGCTCAGCTTACAATGAGCAGTTCTTC
CASSFDSSAYNEQFF
>TRBV4-2|TRBD1|TRBJ2-1|-|16
TGTGCCAGCAGCCAAGGACAGGGGGGGTCCTACAATGAGCAGTTCTTC
CASSQGQGGSYNEQFF
>TRBV27|-|TRBJ2-3|few|13
TGTGCCAGCGGCGACACGACGGCAGATACGCAGTATTTT
CASGDTTADTQYF
>TRBV7-2|-|TRBJ1-1|-|15
TGTGCCAGCAGCTTAGCCCCAGGGGTAAACACTGAAGCTTTCTTT
CASSLAPGVNTEAFF
>TRBV28|-|TRBJ1-1|few|14
TGTGCCAGCACCTCGGTGGACAAGAACACTGAAGCTTTCTTT
CASTSVDKNTEAFF
>TRBV11-2|TRBD1|TRBJ1-2|few|16
TGTGCCAGCAGCCCAAACATCCGGGACAGAGTTTATGGCTACACCTTC
CASSPNIRDRVYGYTF
>TRBV29-1|-|TRBJ2-1|-|14
TGCAGCGTTGCCGCCCCTCAAGGAGTTACTGAGCAGTTCTTC
CSVAAPQGVTEQFF
>TRBV2|-|TRBJ1-2|-|13
TGTGCCAGCAGAAAGGGCGCAAACTATGGCTACACCTTC
CASRKGANYGYTF
>TRBV29-1|-|TRBJ1-2|-|13
TGCAGCGTTGGGGCAGGGCATAACTATGGCTACACCTTC
CSVGAGHNYGYTF
>TRBV24-1|-|TRBJ2-2|-|13
TGTGCCACCCGGCGGGTTGACACCGGGGAGCTGTTTTTT
CATRRVDTGELFF
>TRBV7-9|-|TRBJ1-2|-|15
TGTGCCAGCAGCTTAGGGGTCTTAGGCAACTATGGCTACACCTTC
CASSLGVLGNYGYTF
>TRBV5-6|-|TRBJ2-2|once|15
TGTGCCAGCAGCTCACTACAAGCGAACACCGGGGAGCTGTTTTTT
CASSSLQANTGELFF
>TRBV24-1|-|TRBJ2-3|-|13
TGTGCCACCGGGATTGGGGCGACCGATACGCAGTATTTT
CATGIGATDTQYF
>TRBV3-1/TRBV3-2|-|TRBJ2-5|-|14
TGTGCCAGCAGCGACCTGGGGCGGCAAGAGACCCAGTACTTC
CASSDLGRQETQYF
>TRBV11-2|TRBD1|TRBJ1-3|-|15
TGTGCCAGCAGTTTCAGGACAGGGCTGGGAAACACCATATATTTT
CASSFRTGLGNTIYF
>TRBV6-2/TRBV6-3|TRBD1|TRBJ1-1|-|13
TGTGCCAGCAGTCGTTACAGGGGGTGGGAAGCTTTCTTT
CASSRYRGWEAFF
>TRBV18|-|TRBJ1-5|-|14
TGTGCCAGCTCACCACGGACCGGGGACCAGCCCCAGCATTTT
CASSPRTGDQPQHF
>TRBV29-1|TRBD1|TRBJ2-1|-|11
TGCAGCGGAGGACAGGCTAGTGAGCAGTTCTTC
CSGGQASEQFF
>TRBV3-1/TRBV3-2|-|TRBJ2-4|-|15
TGTGCCAGCAGCCAAGATTTTCACAGTAAAAACATTCAGTACTTC
CASSQDFHSKNIQYF
>TRBV30|TRBD2|TRBJ2-3|once|17
TGTGCCTGGAGTGTCATCCAAAACCGGGGGGGCACAGATACGCAGTATTTT
CAWSVIQNRGGTDTQYF
>TRBV19|TRBD1|TRBJ1-5|once|16
TGTGCCAGTAGTACCACAGGGGTTTATAGCAATCAGCCCCAGCATTTT
CASSTTGVYSNQPQHF
>TRBV6-5|TRBD1|TRBJ1-5|-|14
TGTGCCAGCAGCGGAGGGACAGGGAATCAGCCCCAGCATTTT
CASSGGTGNQPQHF
>TRBV21-1|-|TRBJ1-5|-|16
TGTGCCAGCAGCAAAGAGACAGGGTATAGCAATCAGCCCCAGCATTTT
CASSKETGYSNQPQHF
>TRBV24-1|-|TRBJ2-3|-|15
TGTGCCACCAGTGATCGGACCGAAGTCGTAGATACGCAGTATTTT
CATSDRTEVVDTQYF
>TRBV9|TRBD2|TRBJ2-3|once|18
TGTGCCAGCAGCGAGAGGCGGGGGGCCGGGGTAGGCACAGATACGCAGTATTTT
CASSERRGAGVGTDTQYF
>TRBV5-1|-|TRBJ2-2|-|15
TGCGCCAGCAGCTTGGAAGGATGGAACACCGGGGAGCTGTTTTTT
CASSLEGWNTGELFF
>TRBV10-1|-|TRBJ1-3|-|15
TGCGCCAGCAGTGTGGAGAGGACCTCTGGAAACACCATATATTTT
CASSVERTSGNTIYF
>TRBV5-1|-|TRBJ2-5|-|15
TGCGCCAGCAACTTGGGAGGAGGGCTCCAAGAGACCCAGTACTTC
CASNLGGGLQETQYF
>TRBV11-3|-|TRBJ2-3|-|13
TGTGCCACCCGGGAGACCGCCTCAGATACGCAGTATTTT
CATRETASDTQYF
>TRBV27|-|TRBJ1-5|-|15
TGTGCCAGCAGTTTGTACAGGGAAGGTGGTCAGCCCCAGCATTTT
CASSLYREGGQPQHF
>TRBV5-1|-|TRBJ2-7|once|14
TGCGCCAGCAGTCTCCGGGACACCTCCTACGAGCAGTACTTC
CASSLRDTSYEQYF
>TRBV9|-|TRBJ2-6|few|12
TGTGCCAGCAATCGTGGGGCCAACGTCCTGACTTTC
CASNRGANVLTF
>TRBV6-5|-|TRBJ2-3|-|14
TGTGCCAGCAGTTATCGCGGGGACACAGATACGCAGTATTTT
CASSYRGDTDTQYF
>TRBV7-8|TRBD2|TRBJ2-3|-|15
TGTGCCAGCAGCTTAAGGGGAGGGACCACAGATACGCAGTATTTT
CASSLRGGTTDTQYF
>TRBV19|-|TRBJ1-2|-|12
TGTGCCAGTAGTTTCAGGGTTGGTGGCTACACCTTC
CASSFRVGGYTF
>TRBV20-1|-|TRBJ1-2|-|15
TGCAGTGCTAGTCAGATCGGACAGACTAACTATGGCTACACCTTC
CSASQIGQTNYGYTF
>TRBV5-6|-|TRBJ2-3|-|16
TGTGCCAGCAGCTTCCGTTTCGGGACTAGCACAGATACGCAGTATTTT
CASSFRFGTSTDTQYF
>TRBV6-5|-|TRBJ2-3|-|15
TGTGCCAGCAGTCTCTTGGGGGTCAGCACAGATACGCAGTATTTT
CASSLLGVSTDTQYF
>TRBV27|-|TRBJ1-5|-|14
TGTGCCAGCAGTCTGGGAACGGGCAATCAGCCCCAGCATTTT
CASSLGTGNQPQHF